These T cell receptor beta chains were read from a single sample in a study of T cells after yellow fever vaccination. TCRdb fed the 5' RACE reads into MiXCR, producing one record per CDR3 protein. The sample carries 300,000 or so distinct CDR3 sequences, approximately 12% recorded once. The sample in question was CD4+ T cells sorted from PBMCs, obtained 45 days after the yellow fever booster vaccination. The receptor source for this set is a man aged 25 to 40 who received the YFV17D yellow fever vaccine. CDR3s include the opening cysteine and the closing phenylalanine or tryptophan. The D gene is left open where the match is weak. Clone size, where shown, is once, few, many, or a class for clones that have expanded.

CDR3nt: TGTGCCAGCAGTACGGCGCTAAACACCGGGGAGCTGTTTTTT; CDR3aa: CASSTALNTGELFF; d_gene: NA; j_gene: TRBJ2-2; abundance: NA; v_gene: TRBV6-2/TRBV6-3
CDR3nt: TGTGCCAGCGCGAGACTAGCGGATACCGGGGAGCTGTTTTTT; CDR3aa: CASARLADTGELFF; d_gene: TRBD2; j_gene: TRBJ2-2; abundance: few; v_gene: TRBV27
CDR3nt: TGTGCCAGCAGCTTGGCCGAAAACACAGATACGCAGTATTTT; CDR3aa: CASSLAENTDTQYF; d_gene: NA; j_gene: TRBJ2-3; abundance: NA; v_gene: TRBV5-6
CDR3nt: TGTGCCAGCAGCTCCCTCAACAGGGCCGCCGGGGAGCTGTTTTTT; CDR3aa: CASSSLNRAAGELFF; d_gene: NA; j_gene: TRBJ2-2; abundance: NA; v_gene: TRBV7-6
CDR3nt: TGTGCCAGCATTCTCCTTCCTACAGGGAAGATTGAAGCTTTCTTT; CDR3aa: CASILLPTGKIEAFF; d_gene: NA; j_gene: TRBJ1-1; abundance: few; v_gene: TRBV12-3/TRBV12-4
CDR3nt: TGTGCCAGCAGTAGGGGGGGGACAGGGGGCGTCAACGAGCAGTACTTC; CDR3aa: CASSRGGTGGVNEQYF; d_gene: TRBD1; j_gene: TRBJ2-7; abundance: NA; v_gene: TRBV6-5
CDR3nt: TGTGACAGCAGCCAACTAGGGGACAGGGCCTACAATGAGCAGTTCTTC; CDR3aa: CDSSQLGDRAYNEQFF; d_gene: TRBD1; j_gene: TRBJ2-1; abundance: NA; v_gene: TRBV14
CDR3nt: TGCGCCAGCAGCACAGGGGCGAGCAATCAGCCCCAGCATTTT; CDR3aa: CASSTGASNQPQHF; d_gene: TRBD1; j_gene: TRBJ1-5; abundance: NA; v_gene: TRBV5-1
CDR3nt: TGTGCCAGCAGTTTACAGGGGCCCCGTGGTACGCAGTATTTT; CDR3aa: CASSLQGPRGTQYF; d_gene: NA; j_gene: TRBJ2-3; abundance: NA; v_gene: TRBV12-3/TRBV12-4
CDR3nt: TGTGCCAGCAGCTCGGACAGGGATAATGAGCAGTTCTTC; CDR3aa: CASSSDRDNEQFF; d_gene: TRBD1; j_gene: TRBJ2-1; abundance: NA; v_gene: TRBV7-3
CDR3nt: TGTGCCAGCTCACTCACCGATAGCGCCCTAGGGTTGGGGAATGAGCAGTTCTTC; CDR3aa: CASSLTDSALGLGNEQFF; d_gene: NA; j_gene: TRBJ2-1; abundance: NA; v_gene: TRBV18
CDR3nt: TGTGCCAGCAGCTCCCGGACCGGGCCCTCCTACGAGCAGTACTTC; CDR3aa: CASSSRTGPSYEQYF; d_gene: NA; j_gene: TRBJ2-7; abundance: NA; v_gene: TRBV7-2
CDR3nt: TGTGCCAGCGATACCTCCCAGGGGGCGCATACTGAAGCTTTCTTT; CDR3aa: CASDTSQGAHTEAFF; d_gene: TRBD1; j_gene: TRBJ1-1; abundance: few; v_gene: TRBV12-3/TRBV12-4
CDR3nt: TGCAGTGCTAGAAGACCCGGAGGCCAGCAGTTCTTC; CDR3aa: CSARRPGGQQFF; d_gene: NA; j_gene: TRBJ2-1; abundance: NA; v_gene: TRBV20-1
CDR3nt: TGTGCCATCAGTGAGGACCGGGTCTACGAGCAGTACTTC; CDR3aa: CAISEDRVYEQYF; d_gene: NA; j_gene: TRBJ2-7; abundance: few; v_gene: TRBV10-3
CDR3nt: TGTGCCAGCAGCCAACCACTAGGAGGAGGGATCCAAGAGACCCAGTACTTC; CDR3aa: CASSQPLGGGIQETQYF; d_gene: NA; j_gene: TRBJ2-5; abundance: NA; v_gene: TRBV4-2
CDR3nt: TGCGCCACGCGGGAGCTCGAGACCCAGTACTTC; CDR3aa: CATRELETQYF; d_gene: TRBD2; j_gene: TRBJ2-5; abundance: few; v_gene: TRBV10-2
CDR3nt: TGCAGTGCTGCGACCCTGGGGACCAAAAACATTCAGTACTTC; CDR3aa: CSAATLGTKNIQYF; d_gene: NA; j_gene: TRBJ2-4; abundance: NA; v_gene: TRBV20-1
CDR3nt: TGTGCCAGCAGCTTACTTCAGGGGGCGAGGCAGCCCCAGCATTTT; CDR3aa: CASSLLQGARQPQHF; d_gene: TRBD1; j_gene: TRBJ1-5; abundance: NA; v_gene: TRBV7-2
CDR3nt: TGCGCCAGCAGCTTGGATCCTGTTTCGGGTGAGCAGTTCTTC; CDR3aa: CASSLDPVSGEQFF; d_gene: NA; j_gene: TRBJ2-1; abundance: NA; v_gene: TRBV5-1
CDR3nt: TGCGCCAGCAGTGCCCCGACTAGCGGGAGGGGTGAGACCCAGTACTTC; CDR3aa: CASSAPTSGRGETQYF; d_gene: TRBD2; j_gene: TRBJ2-5; abundance: few; v_gene: TRBV10-2
CDR3nt: TGTGCCAGTAGCCAATCCGTAGTGGAGACCCAGTACTTC; CDR3aa: CASSQSVVETQYF; d_gene: NA; j_gene: TRBJ2-5; abundance: NA; v_gene: TRBV12-3/TRBV12-4
CDR3nt: TGCAGTGGCTTCTCACACCTTCAAGAGACCCAGTACTTC; CDR3aa: CSGFSHLQETQYF; d_gene: NA; j_gene: TRBJ2-5; abundance: few; v_gene: TRBV20-1